This TCR beta chain emerged from a study of immune cell composition in non-small cell lung cancer. On this clone: Its specificity is unknown.

Repertoires were generated with immunoSEQ multiplex PCR, while TCRdb's copy carries only in-frame clones and drops some. The sample has approximately 3,000 clones; roughly 80% are singletons. The study, taken as a whole, reports: Squamous carcinomas (75%) more often had tumour-associated clones >0.5% than adenocarcinomas (approximately 35%). Tumour TCR-beta clonality was not significantly tied to smoking pack-years.

Frozen unsorted single-cell suspensions supplied the genomic DNA. The CDR3 is made up of 13 amino acids. The V and J ends lost 3 bases and 1 base respectively, with 6 bases between them. Germline V gene data show CDR1 as KGHSH and CDR2 as LQKENI. The J gene is TRBJ1-1, the V gene TRBV18, with a possible D match to TRBD1 (5 bases). The receptor was isolated from a human donor with non-small cell lung cancer. Source material: lung tumor tissue. CDR3 nucleotide sequence: TGTGCCAGCTCACCTCAGGGGAACACTGAAGCTTTCTTT. Translated, it gives CASSPQGNTEAFF.